The rows below give T cell receptor beta chains drawn from one sample of a study of T cell responses to AZD1222 COVID-19 vaccine. The data were produced by immunoSEQ multiplex PCR, yet TCRdb's version contains in-frame clones alone and is incomplete. Among roughly 120,000 clones listed, 85% to 90% were seen once. Here the sequenced sample was peripheral blood, taken 28 days after the second AZD1222 dose. The receptor set was obtained from an adult who received the AZD1222 COVID-19 vaccine. The CDR3 runs from the conserved cysteine through the conserved F or W. The D gene is left open where the match is weak. Size is omitted from some rows. Given values are once, few, many or a class for expanded clones.

clone_size | d_call | j_call | v_call | cdr3_aa | cdr3_nt
NA | NA | TRBJ1-2 | TRBV21-1 | CASSLTRGNNYGYTF | TGTGCCAGCAGCCTAACTAGGGGGAATAACTATGGCTACACCTTC
once | NA | TRBJ2-2 | TRBV7-3 | CASSPGFLPTGELFF | TGTGCCAGCAGCCCCGGGTTCTTACCCACCGGGGAGCTGTTTTTT
NA | NA | TRBJ1-5 | TRBV28 | CASSPGRRGSNQPQHF | TGTGCCAGCAGTCCGGGGCGGAGGGGCAGCAATCAGCCCCAGCATTTT
NA | TRBD2 | TRBJ2-5 | TRBV5-4 | CASSSEPSGYQETQYF | TGTGCCAGCAGCTCCGAGCCTAGCGGATACCAAGAGACCCAGTACTTC
few | NA | TRBJ1-1 | TRBV28 | CASSLQWDKGILMNTEAFF | TGTGCCAGCAGCCTACAATGGGACAAGGGGATTCTCATGAACACTGAAGCTTTCTTT
NA | TRBD1 | TRBJ1-2 | TRBV6-5 | CASTPRQGGPYGYTF | TGTGCCAGCACCCCCAGACAGGGAGGACCCTATGGCTACACCTTC
NA | NA | TRBJ1-5 | TRBV2 | CASRMGGVSNQPQHF | TGTGCCAGCAGAATGGGGGGGGTAAGCAATCAGCCCCAGCATTTT
NA | TRBD1 | TRBJ1-1 | TRBV5-1 | CASSYRQGADTEAFF | TGCGCCAGCAGCTACCGACAGGGGGCGGACACTGAAGCTTTCTTT
NA | TRBD1 | TRBJ1-2 | TRBV2 | CASSTQQGTYGYTF | TGTGCCAGCAGTACCCAACAGGGGACCTATGGCTACACCTTC
NA | TRBD2 | TRBJ2-1 | TRBV6-2/TRBV6-3 | CASSPPGGLAGGGEQFF | TGTGCCAGCAGCCCCCCTGGGGGACTAGCGGGGGGCGGAGAGCAGTTCTTC
few | NA | TRBJ1-1 | TRBV6-1 | CASSEKYRAERNTEAFF | TGTGCCAGCAGTGAAAAATACAGGGCGGAGAGGAACACTGAAGCTTTCTTT
NA | NA | TRBJ2-3 | TRBV5-1 | CASSLDGSGTDTQYF | TGCGCCAGCAGCTTGGATGGTTCGGGCACAGATACGCAGTATTTT
many | TRBD1 | TRBJ2-2 | TRBV7-9 | CASGQGSTGELFF | TGTGCCAGCGGACAGGGGAGCACCGGGGAGCTGTTTTTT
NA | NA | TRBJ1-6 | TRBV12-3/TRBV12-4 | CASSPRTFGPLHF | TGTGCCAGCAGTCCGCGGACCTTTGGACCCCTCCACTTT
NA | TRBD1 | TRBJ1-4 | TRBV28 | CASSLPQGAEKLFF | TGTGCCAGCAGCCTCCCCCAGGGGGCAGAAAAACTGTTTTTT
NA | NA | TRBJ1-6 | TRBV19 | CASRRGWDSPSPLHF | TGTGCCAGTCGGAGGGGTTGGGATTCCCCTTCACCCCTCCACTTT
NA | NA | TRBJ2-3 | TRBV5-8 | CASREKGQGSSDTQYF | TGTGCCAGCAGGGAGAAGGGGCAGGGCTCTTCGGATACGCAGTATTTT
NA | TRBD1 | TRBJ1-5 | TRBV19 | CASRQGREQPQHF | TGTGCCAGTCGACAGGGGAGGGAGCAGCCCCAGCATTTT
few | TRBD1 | TRBJ1-5 | TRBV5-5 | CASSLGDSPFNQPQHF | TGTGCCAGCAGCTTGGGGGACAGCCCTTTCAATCAGCCCCAGCATTTT
NA | TRBD1 | TRBJ1-6 | TRBV6-5 | CASSYAWTGSNSPLHF | TGTGCCAGCAGTTACGCCTGGACAGGGAGTAATTCACCCCTCCACTTT
NA | NA | TRBJ1-1 | TRBV11-2 | CASSETKAFF | TGTGCCAGCAGCGAAACTAAAGCTTTCTTT
NA | TRBD2 | TRBJ2-3 | TRBV4-1 | CASSQVQGTSGPPSTDTQYF | TGCGCCAGCAGCCAAGTGCAGGGGACTAGCGGGCCCCCTAGCACAGATACGCAGTATTTT
NA | NA | TRBJ2-6 | TRBV30 | CAWSRGTDSGANVLTF | TGTGCCTGGAGTCGGGGGACAGACTCTGGGGCCAACGTCCTGACTTTC
few | NA | TRBJ1-5 | TRBV7-9 | CASSSSVEGYNQPQHF | TGTGCCAGCAGCTCAAGCGTGGAGGGATACAATCAGCCCCAGCATTTT
NA | NA | TRBJ1-4 | TRBV2 | CASSVQGQNNEKLFF | TGTGCCAGCAGTGTACAAGGTCAGAATAATGAAAAACTGTTTTTT
NA | NA | TRBJ1-3 | TRBV5-6 | CASSFPWEPGNTIYF | TGTGCCAGCAGCTTCCCATGGGAGCCTGGAAACACCATATATTTT
NA | TRBD1 | TRBJ2-7 | TRBV19 | CASSIWTGPGKDEQYF | TGTGCCAGTAGTATATGGACAGGGCCAGGAAAGGACGAGCAGTACTTC
NA | NA | TRBJ1-2 | TRBV28 | CASNGRGYGYTF | TGTGCCAGCAATGGCAGGGGCTATGGCTACACCTTC
NA | NA | TRBJ1-1 | TRBV28 | CASSSPTRTRAFF | TGTGCCAGCAGTTCCCCCACAAGGACAAGAGCTTTCTTT
NA | TRBD1 | TRBJ2-1 | TRBV5-1 | CASSTGTGTYNEQFF | TGCGCCAGCAGCACCGGGACAGGGACCTACAATGAGCAGTTCTTC
NA | TRBD2 | TRBJ2-2 | TRBV30 | CAWTIAGGLGGELFF | TGTGCCTGGACGATAGCGGGGGGGCTTGGAGGGGAGCTGTTTTTT
NA | NA | TRBJ1-5 | TRBV6-2/TRBV6-3 | CASSYAYRGMGQPQHF | TGTGCCAGCAGTTACGCCTATCGAGGGATGGGGCAGCCCCAGCATTTT
NA | TRBD2 | TRBJ2-1 | TRBV5-1 | CASSGASGDRYNEQFF | TGCGCCAGCAGTGGGGCTAGCGGGGACCGCTACAATGAGCAGTTCTTC
NA | TRBD2 | TRBJ2-1 | TRBV10-1 | CASTRSGGDNEQFF | TGCGCCAGCACCAGAAGCGGGGGGGACAATGAGCAGTTCTTC
NA | NA | TRBJ1-5 | TRBV12-3/TRBV12-4 | CASSLGSNQPQHF | TGTGCCAGCAGTTTGGGCAGCAATCAGCCCCAGCATTTT
once | NA | TRBJ1-5 | TRBV6-5 | CASTPPGPRQPQHF | TGTGCCAGCACCCCCCCGGGACCGCGGCAGCCCCAGCATTTT
NA | NA | TRBJ1-6 | TRBV5-1 | CASSLGQAGTDSPLHF | TGCGCCAGCAGCCTGGGTCAGGCGGGCACTGATTCACCCCTCCACTTT
once | TRBD1 | TRBJ1-6 | TRBV19 | CASSQTTGNNSPLHF | TGTGCCAGTAGCCAGACGACAGGGAATAATTCACCCCTCCACTTT
NA | NA | TRBJ2-2 | TRBV5-8 | CASSLWSNTGELFF | TGTGCCAGCAGCTTGTGGTCTAACACCGGGGAGCTGTTTTTT
NA | NA | TRBJ1-1 | TRBV4-2 | CASSQGDQGVPEAFF | TGTGCCAGCAGCCAAGGGGACCAAGGAGTACCTGAAGCTTTCTTT